The 15 T cell receptor beta chains below all came from one sample that was sequenced in a study of CD8 T cells in Susac syndrome. Reverse transcription used about 0.45 to 1 ug RNA and random hexamers. One entry per CDR3 protein results from TCRdb running MiXCR on the immunoSEQ multiplex PCR reads. The data show 300,000 or so distinct CDR3 sequences, approximately 90% seen once. Sequencing input: CD4+ T cells from PBMCs. All receptors derive from a human donor with multiple sclerosis.

V is TRBV19 and J is TRBJ2-4; maybe TRBD1 (6 bases). CDR3 length: 14 amino acids. CDR1 and CDR2 (germline): LNHDA, SQIVND (reference sequence). V dropped 5 bases and J dropped 3 bases, with 11 bases sitting between them. CDR3 sequence (DNA): TGTGCCAGTAGTGGAACAGGGAACAAAAACATTCAGTACTTC. This codes for CASSGTGNKNIQYF.

The gene calls are TRBV6-5 and TRBJ1-1, with TRBD1 matching 9 bases. The length of the CDR3 is 17 residues. The V gene end was trimmed by 0 bases and the J gene end by 1 base; junction bases not matched to a gene: 6. CDR1 is MNHEY and CDR2 is SVGAGI in the germline V gene. CDR3 in DNA: TGTGCCAGCAGTTACTCGAAGGGGACAGGGAGGAACACTGAAGCTTTCTTT. Its protein is CASSYSKGTGRNTEAFF.

The CDR3, as DNA: TGTGCCAGCAGCAGTAGCGGGGTCGGGGAGCTGTTTTTT. Translation gives CASSSSGVGELFF. The gene calls are TRBV7-2 and TRBJ2-2; TRBD2 matches 8 bases. The length of the CDR3 is 13 residues. V trimming: 5 bases; J trimming: 7 bases; junction bases outside the gene matches: 3. Germline V gene lookup returns CDR1 SGHTA and CDR2 FQGNSA.

In nucleotides, the CDR3 is TGTGCCAGCAGCGACTACGAGCAGTACTTC. It yields the protein CASSDYEQYF. This chain uses TRBV6-2 or TRBV6-3 with TRBJ2-7; no firm D call. With 6 bases removed from V and 3 bases from J, the gap between germline ends came to 3 bases. The CDR3 runs to 10 residues. CDR1 is MNHEY, CDR2 SVGEGT, per germline.

This chain connects TRBV5-1 to TRBJ2-2; 9 bases are shared with TRBD2. Germline assignment: CDR1 SGHRS and CDR2 YFSETQ. The CDR3 has 15 residues. The ends lost 4 bases at V and 6 bases at J; junction bases unmatched: 7. This CDR3 is CASSRTSGFAGELFF. For the CDR3, the DNA is TGCGCCAGCAGCCGTACTAGCGGGTTTGCCGGGGAGCTGTTTTTT.

The genes are TRBV30 and TRBJ1-1; D not resolved. V lost 3 bases and J lost 10, with 15 bases in between. CDR3 length: 12 amino acids. CDR1 is GTSNPN, CDR2 SVGIG, per germline (reference sequence). CDR3 in DNA: TGTGCCTGGAGACCTCAAAGGGTGGCAGCTTTCTTT. As protein: CAWRPQRVAAFF. Supplemented by reference TRBV30 and TRBJ1-1, the full variable domain reads SQTIHQWPATLVQPVGSPLSLECTVEGTSNPNLYWYRQAAGRGLQLLFYSVGIGQISSEVPQNLSASRPQDRQFILSSKKLLLSDSGFYLCAWRPQRVAAFFGQGTRLTVV.

This sequence joins TRBV4-1 and TRBJ2-3; 8 positions agree with TRBD2. Looked up from germline, CDR1 is MGHRA and CDR2 is YSYEKL. The V gene end was trimmed by 0 bases and the J gene end by 6 bases; junction bases not matched to a gene: 11. CDR3 length: 17 residues. The CDR3 sequence is CASSQDGSGSPLDTQYF. For the CDR3, the DNA is TGCGCCAGCAGCCAAGACGGGAGCGGGAGCCCACTGGATACGCAGTATTTT.

The chain is built from TRBV6-5 and TRBJ2-7, with 7 bases identical to TRBD2. This CDR3 region has 14 residues. V trimming: 6 bases; J trimming: 6 bases; junction bases outside the gene matches: 11. In germline, CDR1 is MNHEY, CDR2 SVGAGI. This chain's CDR3 is CASRGEGPRGEQYF. CDR3 coding DNA: TGTGCCAGCAGAGGGGAGGGCCCGCGGGGCGAGCAGTACTTC.

The chain carries TRBV18 and TRBJ2-1; 11 nucleotides align to TRBD2. The CDR3 is made up of 16 amino acids. The ends lost 2 bases at V and 9 bases at J; junction bases unmatched: 9. Looked up from germline, CDR1 is KGHSH and CDR2 is LQKENI. CDR3 region: CASSPSLASGGLEQFF. The CDR3 region has the DNA TGTGCCAGCTCACCATCGCTGGCTAGCGGGGGGCTTGAGCAGTTCTTC. The full variable domain, in which reference TRBV18 and TRBJ2-1 provide the parts outside the CDR3, is NAGVMQNPRHLVRRRGQEARLRCSPMKGHSHVYWYRQLPEEGLKFMVYLQKENIIDESGMPKERFSAEFPKEGPSILRIQQVVRGDSAAYFCASSPSLASGGLEQFFGPGTRLTVL.

The chain joins TRBV5-1 to TRBJ2-1; D unresolved. V dropped 4 bases and J dropped 7 bases, with 6 bases sitting between them. CDR1 SGHRS and CDR2 YFSETQ come from the germline V gene. The length of the CDR3 is 11 residues. In DNA, the CDR3 is TGCGCCAGCAGCGAATTGAATGAGCAGTTCTTC. Its protein is CASSELNEQFF.

The chain employs TRBV19 and TRBJ2-1; D gene unclear. CDR1 is LNHDA, CDR2 SQIVND, per germline (reference sequence). The CDR3 extends over 13 amino acids. V dropped 8 bases and J dropped 2 bases, with 10 bases sitting between them. The CDR3 nucleotides read TGTGCCAGTTCGACGGCCACCTACAATGAGCAGTTCTTC. It yields the protein CASSTATYNEQFF.

The sample holds one count of this clonotype. The chain combines TRBV14 with TRBJ2-1; TRBD1 matches at 7 bases. The germline V gene encodes CDR1 SGHDN and CDR2 FVKESK. J gave up 5 bases and V 3 bases, and 10 bases lay outside the gene matches. There are 16 residues in the CDR3. The CDR3 nucleotides are TGTGCCAGCAGCCAGTCGCCGGGACAGCCCCACAATGAGCAGTTCTTC. Its translation: CASSQSPGQPHNEQFF. Filled out from reference TRBV14 and TRBJ2-1, the complete variable domain reads EAGVTQFPSHSVIEKGQTVTLRCDPISGHDNLYWYRRVMGKEIKFLLHFVKESKQDESGMPNNRFLAERTGGTYSTLKVQPAELEDSGVYFCASSQSPGQPHNEQFFGPGTRLTVL.

This chain connects TRBV4-1 to TRBJ2-5; D is unresolved. The V end was cut by 1 base, the J end by 5 bases, with 8 bases between. The CDR3 extends over 13 amino acids. Germline CDR1 and CDR2: MGHRA and YSYEKL. CDR3 protein: CASSQGPVETQYF. Written as DNA, the CDR3 is TGCGCCAGCAGCCAAGGGCCGGTCGAGACCCAGTACTTC.

V is TRBV5-1 and J is TRBJ2-6; 10 bases fit TRBD1. Germline CDR1 is SGHRS and CDR2 is YFSETQ. Trimming removed 4 bases from V and 1 base from J; junction bases left unmatched: 8. The CDR3 length is 18 residues. CDR3 residues: CASSLGQGIYSGANVLTF. The CDR3 bases are TGCGCCAGCAGCCTGGGACAGGGGATCTATTCTGGGGCCAACGTCCTGACTTTC. The complete variable domain, with remaining parts taken from reference TRBV5-1 and TRBJ2-6, reads KAGVTQTPRYLIKTRGQQVTLSCSPISGHRSVSWYQQTPGQGLQFLFEYFSETQRNKGNFPGRFSGRQFSNSRSEMNVSTLELGDSALYLCASSLGQGIYSGANVLTFGAGSRLTVL.

CDR3 in amino acids: CASSLFSGRTYTEQFF. Here the CDR3 DNA reads TGTGCCAGCAGCCTTTTTAGCGGGAGGACCTATACTGAGCAGTTCTTC. This rearrangement joins TRBV2 to TRBJ2-1; TRBD2 matches 10 bases. There are 16 residues in the CDR3. In germline, CDR1 is SNHLY, CDR2 FYNNEI. V was clipped by 6 bases and J by 9 bases; unmatched bases: 14.